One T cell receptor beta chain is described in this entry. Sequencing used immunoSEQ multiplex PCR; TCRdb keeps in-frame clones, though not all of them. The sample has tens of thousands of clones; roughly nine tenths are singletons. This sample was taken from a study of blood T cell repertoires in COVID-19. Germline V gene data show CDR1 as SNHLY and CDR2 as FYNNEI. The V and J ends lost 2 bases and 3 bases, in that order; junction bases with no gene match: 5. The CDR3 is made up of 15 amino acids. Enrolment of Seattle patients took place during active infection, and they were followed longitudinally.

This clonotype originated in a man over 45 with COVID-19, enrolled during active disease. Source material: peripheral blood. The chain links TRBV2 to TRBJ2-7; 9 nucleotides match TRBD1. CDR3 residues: CASSELGTGHYEQYF. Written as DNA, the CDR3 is TGTGCCAGCAGTGAACTAGGGACAGGGCACTACGAGCAGTACTTC. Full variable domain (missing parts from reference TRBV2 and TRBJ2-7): EPEVTQTPSHQVTQMGQEVILRCVPISNHLYFYWYRQILGQKVEFLVSFYNNEISEKSEIFDDQFSVERPDGSNFTLKIRSTKLEDSAMYFCASSELGTGHYEQYFGPGTRLTVT.